This TCR beta chain was captured by sequencing in a study of cytotoxic CD8 clonotypes in ibrutinib-treated CLL. Turning to the study itself: Included were 10 to 12 relapsed/refractory and about 14 treatment-naive patients, of whom fewer than 18 were IGHV unmutated. It was after a median approximately twelve months of treatment, range 6 to 36, that response samples were taken. Notes on the study in general: The study found clonality rose at ibrutinib response, then fell toward baseline at progression. Baseline-level clonality went beyond age-matched healthy donors and moved in step with circulating CD8+ T-cell counts.

Comments on this clone: Antigen: not known.

Germline CDR1 is SNHLY and CDR2 is FYNNEI. V was pared by 2 bases and J by 8 bases, with 15 bases between. This CDR3 region has 14 residues. Data came from immunoSEQ multiplex PCR; TCRdb stores just in-frame clones and leaves some out. Of about 130,000 clones listed, roughly 84% are singletons. This receptor was taken from a human donor with chronic lymphocytic leukemia. V and J are TRBV2 and TRBJ2-5; D gene ambiguous. Here the sequenced sample was PBMCs, taken after 24 months of ibrutinib treatment. This CDR3 is CASSETLRGHTQYF. DNA for the CDR3: TGTGCCAGCAGTGAAACCCTTCGTGGTCACACCCAGTACTTC.